Shown below are 4 T cell receptor beta chains from a single sample sequenced in a study of PD-1 blockade in classical Hodgkin lymphoma. Libraries were prepared by immunoSEQ multiplex PCR; TCRdb keeps only in-frame clonotypes and omits some of them. Of approximately 27,000 clones in the sample, over 75% are singletons; the top ten hold roughly 2.6%. Brentuximab vedotin exposure varied, and every patient relapsed after autologous stem cell transplantation. The material was peripheral blood mononuclear cells (PBMCs), obtained at baseline. The receptors were sampled from a human donor with classical Hodgkin lymphoma.

The V gene is TRBV29-1, the J gene TRBJ2-5, with D maybe TRBD1 (5 bases). From germline, CDR1 is SQVTM and CDR2 ANQGSEA. The V end was cut by 4 bases, the J end by 5 bases, with 5 bases between. The CDR3 totals 10 residues. CDR3 nucleotides: TGCAGCGTTGCAGGGGAGACCCAGTACTTC. Amino acids: CSVAGETQYF. Supplemented by reference TRBV29-1 and TRBJ2-5, the full variable domain reads SAVISQKPSRDICQRGTSLTIQCQVDSQVTMMFWYRQQPGQSLTLIATANQGSEATYESGFVIDKFPISRPNLTFSTLTVSNMSPEDSSIYLCSVAGETQYFGPGTRLLVL.

The genes are TRBV6-5 and TRBJ2-1, with TRBD1 matching 7 bases. The germline gives CDR1 MNHEY, CDR2 SVGAGI. The CDR3 length is 13 residues. V lost 6 bases to trimming and J lost 1 base; unmatched junction nucleotides: 0. CDR3: CASRGQSYNEQFF. The CDR3 bases are TGTGCCAGCAGGGGACAGTCCTACAATGAGCAGTTCTTC.

The V gene is TRBV5-1, the J gene TRBJ2-7; 10 bases are a match to TRBD1. With V trimmed by 3 bases and J by 5 bases, 5 bases remained unmatched. Germline CDR1 and CDR2: SGHRS and YFSETQ. There are 14 residues in the CDR3. CDR3 sequence reads: CASSSTGGENEQYF. The CDR3 DNA is TGCGCCAGCAGCTCGACAGGGGGCGAGAACGAGCAGTACTTC. Full variable domain (rest looked up from reference TRBV5-1 and TRBJ2-7): KAGVTQTPRYLIKTRGQQVTLSCSPISGHRSVSWYQQTPGQGLQFLFEYFSETQRNKGNFPGRFSGRQFSNSRSEMNVSTLELGDSALYLCASSSTGGENEQYFGPGTRLTVT.

This rearrangement joins TRBV4-1 to TRBJ2-7; TRBD2 agrees at 10 bases. Per the germline V gene, CDR1 is MGHRA and CDR2 is YSYEKL. J was trimmed by 5 bases and V by 4 bases; bases with no gene match: 11. There are 16 residues in the CDR3. CDR3 residues: CASSPRTSGVYNEQYF. In DNA form, the CDR3 reads TGCGCCAGCAGCCCCCGAACTAGCGGGGTTTATAACGAGCAGTACTTC.